This T cell receptor beta chain was found in a study of T cell responses to AZD1222 COVID-19 vaccine. Only in-frame clones appear in the TCRdb table, and some are missing; sequencing was by immunoSEQ multiplex PCR. The data contain about 150,000 clones, approximately 90% of them singletons. The CDR3 runs 17 residues. Germline CDR1 and CDR2: LGHNA and YSLEER. V lost 0 bases to trimming and J lost 8 bases, with 20 bases between them. Points on this clone: No antigen is known for it.

Points from the study as a whole: White British people made up most donors, females outnumbered males, and clonal diversity was possibly underestimated.

This chain links TRBV4-3 with TRBJ2-1, with D perhaps given as TRBD1 or TRBD2 (6 bases each). Source: peripheral blood, taken on day 0 of AZD1222 vaccination. The receptor was isolated from an adult in good health. The CDR3 sequence: CASSQDRGAPGVDEQFF. In nucleotides, the CDR3 is TGCGCCAGCAGCCAAGACAGGGGTGCTCCGGGGGTGGATGAGCAGTTCTTC.